The entry below describes one T cell receptor beta chain. The antigen is undetermined. Investigators made cDNA in eight separate reactions per sample. TCRdb reprocessed the 5' RACE reads and reports one entry per CDR3 protein, with no DNA. The specimen's table records around 210,000 distinct CDR3 sequences. This sample stems from a study of monozygotic twins with inflammatory bowel disease. Study-wide results and caveats: IBD patients share fewer clonotypes with other people than healthy twins do, especially with disease activity.

This CDR3 is built from 15 residues. Germline V gene data show CDR1 as LGHNA and CDR2 as YSLEER. The chain has TRBV4-3 and TRBJ2-1. The origin of this receptor is a human donor with ulcerative colitis or Crohn's disease, or a healthy co-twin of an affected twin (not recorded which). Sequencing was performed on blood. The CDR3 region is CASSQAGASYNEQFF.